A selection of T cell receptor beta chains follows, all from one sample in a study of blood T cell repertoires in COVID-19. The repertoire was sequenced with immunoSEQ multiplex PCR; TCRdb's copy has only in-frame clones and lacks some. The sample has 150,000 to 200,000 clones; about 90% are singletons. Sequencing was carried out using peripheral blood. The receptors come from a man aged 50 or older with acute or convalescent COVID-19. The CDR3 runs from the conserved cysteine through the conserved F or W. D genes are given only for firm matches. The size field is filled for only some rows; it gives once, few, many or a size class.

TRBV5-1,once,.,TRBJ2-1,TGCGCCAGCAGCTTGGCCGGAACAGCCCTATACAATGAGCAGTTCTTC,CASSLAGTALYNEQFF
TRBV27,.,TRBD1,TRBJ2-1,TGTGCCAGCAGTTTGGAGGGACAGGGGATTCAGGTGTGGTTCTTC,CASSLEGQGIQVWFF
TRBV5-1,.,.,TRBJ2-7,TGCGCCAGCAGCTTTGTGGGGGGGGCGCCGGCCAACGAGCAGTACTTC,CASSFVGGAPANEQYF
TRBV9,.,.,TRBJ1-3,TGTGCCAGCAGCGTAGGCGGGGGGTACTCTGGAAACACCATATATTTT,CASSVGGGYSGNTIYF
TRBV27,.,.,TRBJ2-7,TGTGCCAGCACCCGACTCCGTACGGTTGCCTACGAGCAGTACTTC,CASTRLRTVAYEQYF
TRBV27,.,TRBD1,TRBJ1-5,TGTGCCAGCAGCACCGGGACAGGGGGTGGTCAGCCCCAGCATTTT,CASSTGTGGGQPQHF
TRBV6-1,.,TRBD1,TRBJ1-1,TGTGCCAGCAGTGAAGCAGGGACAGGGGTTCGGAGCGCTTTCTTT,CASSEAGTGVRSAFF
TRBV5-4,.,.,TRBJ1-6,TGTGCCAGCAGCTTGGGTACAGAGAGCTCCTATAATTCACCCCTCCACTTT,CASSLGTESSYNSPLHF
TRBV7-2,.,TRBD1,TRBJ2-7,TGTGCCAGCAGCTTAACGGGGACAGGGGACGAGCAGTACTTC,CASSLTGTGDEQYF
TRBV2,few,.,TRBJ2-1,TGTGCCAGCAGTGTGGGCAGAGACAATGAGCAGTTCTTC,CASSVGRDNEQFF
TRBV27,.,TRBD1,TRBJ1-5,TGTGCCAGCAAATTCGACTCCCAGGGGGGAGGACAGCCCCAGCATTTT,CASKFDSQGGGQPQHF
TRBV7-7,.,.,TRBJ2-1,TGTGCTAGCAGCTTGGAGGGAAGACATGAGGATGAGCAGTTCTTC,CASSLEGRHEDEQFF
TRBV28,few,.,TRBJ1-2,TGTGCCAGCAGTAAGGGAGGGGTAGCTAAGGGGGAGCTCACCTTC,CASSKGGVAKGELTF
TRBV7-9,.,TRBD2,TRBJ2-1,TGTGCCAGCAGCACGACAATGGCGGGAGGGCTCTACAATGAGCAGTTCTTC,CASSTTMAGGLYNEQFF
TRBV28,.,.,TRBJ2-3,TGTGCCAGCACCCCCCTCGGCGGGGCTAGCACAGATACGCAGTATTTT,CASTPLGGASTDTQYF
TRBV5-6,.,.,TRBJ1-4,TGTGCCAGCAGCTCAGCGGGCATTATCGGCGGTGAAAAACTGTTTTTT,CASSSAGIIGGEKLFF
TRBV4-2,.,.,TRBJ2-7,TGTGCCAGCAGCCAAGATGGGAGAACCGGGAGCTTCTACGAGCAGTACTTC,CASSQDGRTGSFYEQYF
TRBV27,once,.,TRBJ2-7,TGTGCCAGCAGTTTTTCGGCAGGCTCCTACGAGCAGTACTTC,CASSFSAGSYEQYF
TRBV7-6,.,TRBD1,TRBJ2-2,TGTGCCAGCAGCTGGGGACAGGGGAATGCCGGGGAGCTGTTTTTT,CASSWGQGNAGELFF
TRBV7-3,.,TRBD2,TRBJ2-3,TGTGCCAGCAGCCTGGGCGGGGGGCCGCGCACAGATACGCAGTATTTT,CASSLGGGPRTDTQYF
TRBV18,.,.,TRBJ1-1,TGTGCCAGCTCACCACCAGGGACATACACTGAAGCTTTCTTT,CASSPPGTYTEAFF
TRBV19,.,.,TRBJ1-1,TGTGCCAGTAGTTGGGAGGGGACGAACACTGAAGCTTTCTTT,CASSWEGTNTEAFF
TRBV2,.,TRBD1,TRBJ2-5,TGTGCCAGCAAACAGGGGGCTGAGACCCAGTACTTC,CASKQGAETQYF
TRBV24-1,.,.,TRBJ2-4,TGTGCCACCAGCGGGACTGGCAACGGGGGAAACATTCAGTACTTC,CATSGTGNGGNIQYF
TRBV11-3,once,TRBD1,TRBJ2-2,TGTGCCAGCAGCGGCACAGGGGACACCGGGGAGCTGTTTTTT,CASSGTGDTGELFF
TRBV24-1,.,.,TRBJ1-1,TGTGCCACCAGCAGAGGAGGGAGTTACACTGAAGCTTTCTTT,CATSRGGSYTEAFF
TRBV5-1,few,TRBD1,TRBJ1-5,TGCGCCAGCAGCCCGGGACAGGGTAATCAGCCCCAGCATTTT,CASSPGQGNQPQHF
TRBV7-8,.,TRBD1,TRBJ1-2,TGTGCCAGCAGCCTCGGGACAGGGGCTTATGGCTACACCTTC,CASSLGTGAYGYTF
TRBV27,.,.,TRBJ1-1,TGTGCCAGCAGTTCGCCCTCAGGAAACACTGAAGCTTTCTTT,CASSSPSGNTEAFF
TRBV24-1,.,.,TRBJ2-2,TGTGCCACCAGTGATCGGTCCCCGGGGTTCAGGGAGCTGTTTTTT,CATSDRSPGFRELFF
TRBV9,.,.,TRBJ1-2,TGTGCCAGCAGCGTAGGAGGGGGGGGCGATGGCTACACCTTC,CASSVGGGGDGYTF
TRBV6-5,.,.,TRBJ2-5,TGTGCCAGCACCGTCGACAGTAGGGAGACCCAGTACTTC,CASTVDSRETQYF
TRBV6-2/TRBV6-3,.,TRBD2,TRBJ2-5,TGTGCCAGCAGTTACCCCCGACTAGCGGAGTACGTACAAGAGACCCAGTACTTC,CASSYPRLAEYVQETQYF
TRBV30,.,TRBD1,TRBJ1-2,TGTGCCTGGAGTAGTAAAGGGACAGGGCAAGTCAGCTATGGCTACACCTTC,CAWSSKGTGQVSYGYTF
TRBV18,.,TRBD2,TRBJ2-5,TGTGCCAGCTCACCACCCGGGACCCACGGGGGGACCAAGTACTTC,CASSPPGTHGGTKYF
TRBV3-1/TRBV3-2,.,TRBD2,TRBJ2-5,TGTGCCAGCAGCCAAGCCACGGGGGGGGAAGAGACCCAGTACTTC,CASSQATGGEETQYF
TRBV19,.,TRBD1,TRBJ1-5,TGTGCCAGTAGTATAGGAAGGGACAGGGGTGATCAGCCCCAGCATTTT,CASSIGRDRGDQPQHF
TRBV10-2,.,.,TRBJ1-4,TGCGCCAGCAGTGATGGAGATCGAACCGGTGAAAAACTGTTTTTT,CASSDGDRTGEKLFF
TRBV5-1,.,TRBD1,TRBJ2-5,TGCGCCAGCAGCTTGGGACAGGGTCCCCAAGAGACCCAGTACTTC,CASSLGQGPQETQYF
TRBV18,.,TRBD2,TRBJ2-1,TGTGCCAGCTCACCAAGGGTCGCGGGGGAGGGGAATGAGCAGTTCTTC,CASSPRVAGEGNEQFF